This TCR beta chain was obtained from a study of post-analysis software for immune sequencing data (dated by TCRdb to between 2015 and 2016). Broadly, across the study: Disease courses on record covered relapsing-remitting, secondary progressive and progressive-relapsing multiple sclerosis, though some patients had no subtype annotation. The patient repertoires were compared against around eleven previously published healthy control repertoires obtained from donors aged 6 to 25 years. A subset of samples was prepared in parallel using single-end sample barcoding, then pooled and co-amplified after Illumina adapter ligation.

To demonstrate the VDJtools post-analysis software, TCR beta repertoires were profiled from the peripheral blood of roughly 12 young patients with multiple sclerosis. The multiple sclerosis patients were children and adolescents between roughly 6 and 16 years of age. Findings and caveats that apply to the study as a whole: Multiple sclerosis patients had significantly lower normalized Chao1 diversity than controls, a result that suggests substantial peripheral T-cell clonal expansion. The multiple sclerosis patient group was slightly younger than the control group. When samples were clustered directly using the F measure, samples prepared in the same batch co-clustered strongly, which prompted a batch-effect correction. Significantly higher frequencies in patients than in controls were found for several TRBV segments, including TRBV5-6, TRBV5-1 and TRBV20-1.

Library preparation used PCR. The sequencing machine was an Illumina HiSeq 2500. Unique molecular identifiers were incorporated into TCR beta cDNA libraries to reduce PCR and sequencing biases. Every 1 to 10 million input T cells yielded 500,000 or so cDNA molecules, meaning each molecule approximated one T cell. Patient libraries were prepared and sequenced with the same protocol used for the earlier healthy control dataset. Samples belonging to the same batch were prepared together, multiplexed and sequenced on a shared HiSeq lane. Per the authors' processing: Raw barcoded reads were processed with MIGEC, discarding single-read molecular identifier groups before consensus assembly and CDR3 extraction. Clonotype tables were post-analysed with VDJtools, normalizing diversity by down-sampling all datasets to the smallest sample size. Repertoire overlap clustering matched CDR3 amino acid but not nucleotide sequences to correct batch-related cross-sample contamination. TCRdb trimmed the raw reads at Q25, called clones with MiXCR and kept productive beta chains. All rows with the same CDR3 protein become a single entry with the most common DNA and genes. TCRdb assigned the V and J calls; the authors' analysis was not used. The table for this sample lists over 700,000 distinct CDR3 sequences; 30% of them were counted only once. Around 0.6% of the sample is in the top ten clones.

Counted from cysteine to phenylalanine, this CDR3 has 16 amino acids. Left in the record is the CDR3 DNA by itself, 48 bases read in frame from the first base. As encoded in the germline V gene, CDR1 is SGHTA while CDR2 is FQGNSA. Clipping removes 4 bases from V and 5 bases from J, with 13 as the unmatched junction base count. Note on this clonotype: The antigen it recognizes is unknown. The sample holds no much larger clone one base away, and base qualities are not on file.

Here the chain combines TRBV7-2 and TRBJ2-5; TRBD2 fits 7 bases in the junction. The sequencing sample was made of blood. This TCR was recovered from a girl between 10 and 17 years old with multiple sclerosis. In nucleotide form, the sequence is TGTGCCAGCAGCTCACGGACGGGGGGAGTACGGGAGACCCAGTACTTC. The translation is CASSSRTGGVRETQYF.